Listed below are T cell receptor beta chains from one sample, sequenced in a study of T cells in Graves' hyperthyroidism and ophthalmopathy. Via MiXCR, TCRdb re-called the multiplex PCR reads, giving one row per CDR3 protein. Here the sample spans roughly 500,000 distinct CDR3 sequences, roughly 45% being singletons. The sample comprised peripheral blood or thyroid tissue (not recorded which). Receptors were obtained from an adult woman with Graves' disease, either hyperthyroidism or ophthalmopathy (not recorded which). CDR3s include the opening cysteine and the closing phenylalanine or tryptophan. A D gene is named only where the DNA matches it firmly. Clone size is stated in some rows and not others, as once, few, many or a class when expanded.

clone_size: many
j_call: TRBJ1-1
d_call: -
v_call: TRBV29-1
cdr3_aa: CSGAGIGGGNTEAFF
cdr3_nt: TGCAGCGGGGCGGGAATCGGGGGGGGGAACACTGAAGCTTTCTTT

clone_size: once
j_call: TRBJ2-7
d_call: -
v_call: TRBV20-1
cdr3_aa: CSARNMAGSSYEQYF
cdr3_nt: TGCAGTGCTAGGAATATGGCGGGGAGCTCCTACGAGCAGTACTTC

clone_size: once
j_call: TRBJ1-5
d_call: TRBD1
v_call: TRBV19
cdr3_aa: CASKDRGQQQPQHF
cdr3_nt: TGTGCCAGTAAGGACAGGGGGCAACAGCAGCCCCAGCATTTT

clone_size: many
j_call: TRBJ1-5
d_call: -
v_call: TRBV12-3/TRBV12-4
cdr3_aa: CASSLGGGGQPQHF
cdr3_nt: TGTGCCAGCAGTTTAGGGGGGGGCGGGCAGCCCCAGCATTTT

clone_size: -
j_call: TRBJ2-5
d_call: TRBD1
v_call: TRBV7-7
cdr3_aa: CAHPGQRQETQYF
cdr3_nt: TGTGCTCACCCGGGACAGCGACAAGAGACCCAGTACTTC

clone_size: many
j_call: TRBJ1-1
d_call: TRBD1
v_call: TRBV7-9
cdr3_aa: CASSFSRTGDMGTEAFF
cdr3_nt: TGTGCCAGCAGCTTCTCACGGACAGGGGATATGGGCACTGAAGCTTTCTTT

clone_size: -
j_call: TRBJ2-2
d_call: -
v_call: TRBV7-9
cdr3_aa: CASSPGPDTGELFF
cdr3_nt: TGTGCCAGCAGCCCTGGACCAGACACCGGGGAGCTGTTTTTT

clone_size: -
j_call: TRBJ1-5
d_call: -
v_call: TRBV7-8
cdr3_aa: CASSLAGGVETQHF
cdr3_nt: TGTGCCAGCAGCTTAGCGGGAGGGGTGGAGACCCAGCATTTT

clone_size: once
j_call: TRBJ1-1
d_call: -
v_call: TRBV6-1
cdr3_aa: CASTGNQDRMAFF
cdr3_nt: TGTGCCAGCACCGGCAATCAGGATCGGATGGCTTTCTTT

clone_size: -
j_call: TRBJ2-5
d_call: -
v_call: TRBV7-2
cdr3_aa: CASSSQGTGGARDQYF
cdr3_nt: TGTGCCAGCAGCTCCCAGGGGACCGGCGGGGCAAGAGACCAGTACTTC

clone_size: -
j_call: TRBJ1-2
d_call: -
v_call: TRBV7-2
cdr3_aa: CASSLEAVLNYGYTF
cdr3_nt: TGTGCCAGCAGCTTAGAGGCAGTCCTTAACTATGGCTACACCTTC

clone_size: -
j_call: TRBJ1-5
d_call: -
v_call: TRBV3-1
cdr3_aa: CANKRTVKYSNQPQHF
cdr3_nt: TGTGCCAACAAGAGGACAGTCAAATATAGCAATCAGCCCCAGCATTTT

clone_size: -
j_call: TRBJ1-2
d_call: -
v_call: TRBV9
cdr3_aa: CASSPEGGLRYTF
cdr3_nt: TGTGCCAGCAGCCCGGAGGGGGGTCTCCGCTACACCTTC

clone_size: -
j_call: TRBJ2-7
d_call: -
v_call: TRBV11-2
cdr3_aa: CASSFKTGSYEQYF
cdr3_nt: TGTGCCAGCAGCTTCAAGACCGGCTCCTACGAGCAGTACTTC

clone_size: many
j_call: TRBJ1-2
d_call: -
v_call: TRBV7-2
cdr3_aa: CASSRPSGAYGYTF
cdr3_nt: TGTGCCAGCAGTAGACCCTCGGGTGCCTATGGCTACACCTTC

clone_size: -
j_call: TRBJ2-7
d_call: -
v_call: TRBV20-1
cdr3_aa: CSAIVGSGPYEQYF
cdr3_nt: TGCAGTGCTATCGTAGGGTCGGGTCCCTACGAGCAGTACTTC

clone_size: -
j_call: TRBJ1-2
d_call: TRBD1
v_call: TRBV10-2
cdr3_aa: CASLGQGHGYTF
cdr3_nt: TGCGCCAGCTTAGGACAGGGTCATGGCTACACCTTC

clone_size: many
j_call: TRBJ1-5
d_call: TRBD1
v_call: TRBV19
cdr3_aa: CASSISAGGDQPQHF
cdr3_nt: TGTGCCAGTAGCATCTCGGCAGGGGGCGATCAGCCCCAGCATTTT

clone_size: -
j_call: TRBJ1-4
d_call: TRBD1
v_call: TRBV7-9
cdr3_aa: CASSRPGGNEKLFF
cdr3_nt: TGTGCCAGCAGCCGACCAGGGGGAAATGAAAAACTGTTTTTT

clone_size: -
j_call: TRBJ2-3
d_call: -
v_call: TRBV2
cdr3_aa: CASSGSGGRPDTQYF
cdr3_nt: TGTGCCAGCAGTGGTAGCGGCGGGCGCCCAGATACGCAGTATTTT

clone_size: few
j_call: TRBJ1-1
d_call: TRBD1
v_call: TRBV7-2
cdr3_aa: CASSFTGVQNTEAFF
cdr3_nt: TGTGCCAGCAGCTTCACAGGGGTCCAAAACACTGAAGCTTTCTTT

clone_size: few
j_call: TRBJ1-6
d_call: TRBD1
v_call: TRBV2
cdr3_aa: CASSPRDRGVGSPLHF
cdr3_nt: TGTGCCAGCAGTCCGCGGGACAGGGGAGTGGGTTCACCCCTCCACTTT

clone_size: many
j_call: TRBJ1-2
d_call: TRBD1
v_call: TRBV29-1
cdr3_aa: CSVEEQGAGGYTF
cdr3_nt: TGCAGCGTTGAAGAGCAGGGGGCCGGAGGCTACACCTTC

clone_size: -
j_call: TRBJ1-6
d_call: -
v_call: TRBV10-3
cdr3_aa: CAIMNEGSYNSPLHF
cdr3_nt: TGTGCCATCATGAATGAGGGATCCTATAATTCACCCCTCCACTTT